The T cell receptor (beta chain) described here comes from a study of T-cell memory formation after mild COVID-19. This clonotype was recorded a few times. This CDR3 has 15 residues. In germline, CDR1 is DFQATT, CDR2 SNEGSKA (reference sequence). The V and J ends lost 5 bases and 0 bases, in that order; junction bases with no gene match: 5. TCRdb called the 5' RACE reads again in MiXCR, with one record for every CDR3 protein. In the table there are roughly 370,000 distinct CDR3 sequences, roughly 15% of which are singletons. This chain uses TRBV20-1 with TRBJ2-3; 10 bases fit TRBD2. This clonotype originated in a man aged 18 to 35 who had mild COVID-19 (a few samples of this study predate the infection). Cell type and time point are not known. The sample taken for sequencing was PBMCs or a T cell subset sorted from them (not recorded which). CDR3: CSAAPAGGSTDTQYF. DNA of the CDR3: TGCAGTGCTGCGCCAGCGGGGGGGAGCACAGATACGCAGTATTTT.